This T cell receptor beta chain comes out of a study of T cell responses to AZD1222 COVID-19 vaccine. Profiled with immunoSEQ multiplex PCR; TCRdb holds only in-frame clones, not every one. Counted here are about 60,000 clones, about 93% occurring once; the ten biggest clones make up roughly 6.3%. This CDR3 contains 13 residues. The V end was cut by 3 bases, the J end by 7 bases, with 13 bases between. Germline CDR1 is SNHLY and CDR2 is FYNNEI. This TCR derives from an adult who received the MenACWY meningococcal vaccine as a control. The starting material was peripheral blood, obtained 28 days after the second dose of the MenACWY control vaccine. The chain couples TRBV2 to TRBJ2-7; D not resolved. CDR3 DNA: TGTGCCAGCAGTGAGGTCCCGCAAAGGGAGCAGTACTTC. The encoded protein is CASSEVPQREQYF. The full variable domain, its missing parts supplied by reference TRBV2 and TRBJ2-7, is EPEVTQTPSHQVTQMGQEVILRCVPISNHLYFYWYRQILGQKVEFLVSFYNNEISEKSEIFDDQFSVERPDGSNFTLKIRSTKLEDSAMYFCASSEVPQREQYFGPGTRLTVT.